A selection of T cell receptor beta chains follows, all from one sample in a study of blood T cell repertoires in COVID-19. The assay was immunoSEQ multiplex PCR, and TCRdb's table has in-frame clones only and misses some. The sample carries a few hundred thousand clones, 70% to 90% recorded once. The sample was PBMCs or T cells enriched from blood (not recorded which). Every receptor here comes from a man aged 25-45 years who had recovered from COVID-19. Both conserved end residues are part of each CDR3. D genes are given only for firm matches.

V,D,J,DNA,CDR3
TRBV12-5,.,TRBJ2-7,TGTGCTAGTGGTTTAAGGGGATTCTACGAGCAGTACTTC,CASGLRGFYEQYF
TRBV14,.,TRBJ1-4,TGTGCCAGCAGCCAAGTCCCCCGGGAAAAACTGTTTTTT,CASSQVPREKLFF
TRBV6-1,.,TRBJ2-1,TGTGCCAGCAGTGAAGCGGCGGACAGTTACAATGAGCAGTTCTTC,CASSEAADSYNEQFF
TRBV5-1,.,TRBJ1-1,TGCGCCAGCAGCAGGGGGTCCGACCCGAACACTGAAGCTTTCTTT,CASSRGSDPNTEAFF
TRBV3-1/TRBV3-2,TRBD1,TRBJ1-1,TGTGCCAGCGGGAACAGGGGGCGGGACACTGAAGCTTTCTTT,CASGNRGRDTEAFF
TRBV18,TRBD2,TRBJ2-5,TGTGCCAGCTCACCACGAAGCGGGGATTCAGCGTGGAGGGAGACCCAGTACTTC,CASSPRSGDSAWRETQYF
TRBV4-3,TRBD1,TRBJ2-5,TGCGCCAGCAGCCATGTCGGGACAGTAGAGACCCAGTACTTC,CASSHVGTVETQYF
TRBV21-1,.,TRBJ1-5,TGTGCCAGCAGCCGGGAGGGTCGAGGCCAGCCCCAGCATTTT,CASSREGRGQPQHF
TRBV7-2,.,TRBJ2-5,TGTGCCAGCAGCTTAGCGGGGGGGGGCGAGACCCAGTACTTC,CASSLAGGGETQYF
TRBV5-1,TRBD2,TRBJ2-1,TGCGCCAGCAGCTTGGCAGGACTAGGCTTGTATGAGCAGTTCTTC,CASSLAGLGLYEQFF
TRBV30,TRBD1,TRBJ1-1,TGTGCCTGGGGACAGGGGACTGAAGCTTTCTTT,CAWGQGTEAFF
TRBV7-9,.,TRBJ1-6,TGTGCCAGCAGCACTAATAATTCACCCCTCCACTTT,CASSTNNSPLHF
TRBV14,.,TRBJ2-3,TGTGCCAGCAGCCAAGTTGGGGGCCTCCCCAGAGGAGATACGCAGTATTTT,CASSQVGGLPRGDTQYF
TRBV30,TRBD2,TRBJ2-5,TGTGCCTGGACACGCCCGGGGGGAGTTAGGGAGACCCAGTACTTC,CAWTRPGGVRETQYF
TRBV25-1,.,TRBJ2-3,TGTGCCAGCAGTGACTGGAAGGGCAGGGGAACAGATACGCAGTATTTT,CASSDWKGRGTDTQYF
TRBV7-2,.,TRBJ2-1,TGTGCCAGCAGCTTAGCGCCCAGCGCCGGCAATGAGCAGTTCTTC,CASSLAPSAGNEQFF
TRBV7-6,.,TRBJ1-2,TGTGCCAGCAGCCAACAGGGAATCGGCTACACCTTC,CASSQQGIGYTF